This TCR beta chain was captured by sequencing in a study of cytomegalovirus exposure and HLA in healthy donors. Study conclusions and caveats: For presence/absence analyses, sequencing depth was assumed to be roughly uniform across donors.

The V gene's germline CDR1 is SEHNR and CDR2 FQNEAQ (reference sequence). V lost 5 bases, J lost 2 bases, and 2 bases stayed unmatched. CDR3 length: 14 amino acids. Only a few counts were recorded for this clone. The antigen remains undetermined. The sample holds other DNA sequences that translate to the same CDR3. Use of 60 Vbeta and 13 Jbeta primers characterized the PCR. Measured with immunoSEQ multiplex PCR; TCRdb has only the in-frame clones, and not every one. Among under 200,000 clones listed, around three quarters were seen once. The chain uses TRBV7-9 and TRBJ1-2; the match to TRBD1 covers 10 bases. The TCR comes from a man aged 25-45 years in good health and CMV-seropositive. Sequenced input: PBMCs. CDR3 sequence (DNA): TGTGCCAGCAGCCCGGGACAGGGGAACTATGGCTACACCTTC. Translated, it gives CASSPGQGNYGYTF. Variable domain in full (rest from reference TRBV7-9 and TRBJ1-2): DTGVSQNPRHKITKRGQNVTFRCDPISEHNRLYWYRQTLGQGPEFLTYFQNEAQLEKSRLLSDRFSAERPKGSFSTLEIQRTEQGDSAMYLCASSPGQGNYGYTFGSGTRLTVV.